Given below is one T cell receptor beta chain in context. Antigen specificity is unknown. This specimen belongs to a study of T-cell reconstitution after alpha-beta-depleted transplantation in children. The CDR3 consists of 15 residues. Trimming stripped 3 bases from V and 6 bases from J, with 18 bases between. CDR1 and CDR2 (germline): LGHNA, YSLEER. Unique molecular identifiers were incorporated when the TCRbeta library was constructed. MiXCR, applied by TCRdb to the PCR reads, yields one record per CDR3 protein. Here the sample spans hundreds of thousands of distinct CDR3 sequences, about a sixth being singletons. Regarding the study as a whole: Roughly two months post-transplant, alpha-beta T cells reportedly originated from several hundred graft clones that had expanded.

This rearrangement joins TRBV4-3 to TRBJ2-7, with D possibly matching TRBD2 (7 bases). The sequencing used PBMCs, mostly from graft donor cells, collected 360 days after TCRalphabeta/CD19-depleted stem cell transplant. This sequence originates from a male patient between 2 and 10 years old who had a stem cell transplant for acute lymphoblastic leukemia, so the T cells may come from the graft donor. CDR3: CASSQDGGPYGEQYF. DNA of the CDR3: TGCGCCAGCAGCCAGGACGGGGGGCCCTATGGCGAGCAGTACTTC.